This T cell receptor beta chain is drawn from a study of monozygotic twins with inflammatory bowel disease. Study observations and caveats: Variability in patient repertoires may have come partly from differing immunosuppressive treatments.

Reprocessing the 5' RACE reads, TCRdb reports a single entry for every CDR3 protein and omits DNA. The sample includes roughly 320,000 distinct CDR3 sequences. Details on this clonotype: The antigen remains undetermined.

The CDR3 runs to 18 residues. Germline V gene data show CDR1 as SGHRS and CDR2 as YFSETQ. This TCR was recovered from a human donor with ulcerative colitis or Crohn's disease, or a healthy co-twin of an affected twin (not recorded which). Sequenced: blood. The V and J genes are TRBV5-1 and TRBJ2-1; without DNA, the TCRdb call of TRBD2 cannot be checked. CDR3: CASSLGASGTSSYNEQFF.